One and the same sample provided the 15 T cell receptor beta chains below, sequenced in a study of blood T cell repertoires in COVID-19. Profiling relied on immunoSEQ multiplex PCR, and the TCRdb table lists in-frame clones only, not all of them. There are tens of thousands of clones in the sample; roughly nine tenths occur only once, and 9.7% lies in the top ten. Sequenced: peripheral blood. The origin of the receptors is a woman older than 75 with acute or convalescent COVID-19.

J is TRBJ1-2 and V is TRBV4-3; D perhaps matches TRBD1 (5 bases). This CDR3 spans 15 amino acids. Trimming removed 0 bases at V and 5 bases at J, with 13 bases between. Per germline, CDR1 LGHNA and CDR2 YSLEER. The CDR3 sequence is CASSQEFTGAYGYTF. The CDR3, as DNA: TGCGCCAGCAGCCAAGAATTTACAGGCGCTTATGGCTACACCTTC.

CDR3 sequence reads: CASSHRARGPNTEAFF. CDR3 coding DNA: TGTGCCAGCAGCCATCGGGCCAGGGGCCCCAACACTGAAGCTTTCTTT. This sequence joins TRBV7-9 and TRBJ1-1, with a tentative D call TRBD1 (6 bases). Germline V gene sequence: CDR1 SEHNR, CDR2 FQNEAQ (reference sequence). The CDR3 is made up of 16 amino acids. Trimming shortened V by 5 bases and J by 2 bases, and 18 bases separated the two germline ends. Full variable domain (missing parts from reference TRBV7-9 and TRBJ1-1): DTGVSQNPRHKITKRGQNVTFRCDPISEHNRLYWYRQTLGQGPEFLTYFQNEAQLEKSRLLSDRFSAERPKGSFSTLEIQRTEQGDSAMYLCASSHRARGPNTEAFFGQGTRLTVV.

This clone was detected once. This chain links TRBV2 with TRBJ1-5, with TRBD1 identical over 7 bases. Germline V gene sequence: CDR1 SNHLY, CDR2 FYNNEI. V trimming: 6 bases; J trimming: 4 bases; junction bases outside the gene matches: 3. This CDR3 contains 13 residues. The chain's CDR3 is CASRRDSNQPQHF. DNA for the CDR3: TGTGCCAGCAGACGGGACAGTAATCAGCCCCAGCATTTT.

V and J are TRBV19 and TRBJ1-2; a possible D gene is TRBD1 (5 bases). Per the germline V gene, CDR1 is LNHDA and CDR2 is SQIVND (reference sequence). V gave up 4 bases and J gave up 4 bases, with 16 bases separating them. This CDR3 comprises 15 residues. The CDR3 DNA is TGTGCCAGTAGTACCGGTCCTGGGGGGGTCTATGGCTACACCTTC. It translates to CASSTGPGGVYGYTF.

CDR3 amino acids: CSVEDGFLSDTQYF. The CDR3 DNA is TGCAGCGTTGAAGACGGGTTTTTATCAGATACGCAGTATTTT. The rearrangement joins TRBV29-1 to TRBJ2-3; no clear D. Germline V gives CDR1 SQVTM, CDR2 ANQGSEA. The CDR3 has 14 residues. Trimming took 0 bases from V and 4 from J, leaving 11 bases between them.

The chain uses TRBV11-1 and TRBJ2-1; TRBD2 matches at 13 bases. Trimming cost V 5 bases and J 6 bases; bases outside gene matches: 7. This CDR3 has 16 amino acids. Germline assignment: CDR1 SGHAT and CDR2 FQDESV (reference sequence). This CDR3 reads CASSGTGLAGLNEQFF. The DNA for the CDR3 is TGTGCCAGCAGCGGGACGGGACTAGCGGGACTCAATGAGCAGTTCTTC.

The chain recombines TRBV9 with TRBJ2-5, with 8 bases lining up with TRBD1. J was trimmed by 7 bases and V by 0 bases; bases with no gene match: 5. CDR1 SGDLS and CDR2 YYNGEE come from the germline V gene. The CDR3 loop spans 14 amino acids. CDR3 loop: CASSVEGQVGTQYF. CDR3 sequence (DNA): TGTGCCAGCAGCGTAGAGGGACAGGTCGGGACCCAGTACTTC.

This sequence joins TRBV9 and TRBJ1-1; the D gene is possibly TRBD1 (6 bases). The length of the CDR3 is 12 residues. The germline V gene encodes CDR1 SGDLS and CDR2 YYNGEE. The germline V and J ends were trimmed by 5 bases and 14 bases, with 19 bases remaining between them. The CDR3 DNA sequence: TGTGCCAGCAGTTCCCCGGGACAAAGGGCGTTCTTT. This codes for CASSSPGQRAFF. Using reference TRBV9 and TRBJ1-1 for the parts outside the CDR3, the full variable domain is DSGVTQTPKHLITATGQRVTLRCSPRSGDLSVYWYQQSLDQGLQFLIQYYNGEERAKGNILERFSAQQFPDLHSELNLSSLELGDSALYFCASSSPGQRAFFGQGTRLTVV.

CDR3 in DNA: TGTGCCAGCAGCAAGGGACTAGCGGTCGGCACAGATACGCAGTATTTT. The encoded protein is CASSKGLAVGTDTQYF. This rearrangement joins TRBV6-6 to TRBJ2-3; the match to TRBD2 covers 11 bases. Unmatched junction bases numbered 6, after V lost 6 bases and J lost 1 base. Germline V CDR1 and CDR2: MNHNY, SVGAGI (reference sequence). There are 16 residues in the CDR3.

The chain employs TRBV7-2 and TRBJ1-2; 7 bases map to TRBD1. This CDR3 has 14 amino acids. CDR1 is SGHTA, CDR2 FQGNSA, per germline. V was clipped by 1 base and J by 2 bases; unmatched bases: 1. CDR3 sequence: CASSLETGNYGYTF. For the CDR3, the DNA is TGTGCCAGCAGCTTAGAGACAGGGAACTATGGCTACACCTTC.

This clone appeared once. The chain couples TRBV4-3 to TRBJ2-5; 8 nucleotides line up with TRBD1. The CDR3 is 14 amino acids. The germline gives CDR1 LGHNA, CDR2 YSLEER. V lost 1 base, J lost 4 bases, and 2 bases stayed unmatched. The CDR3 nucleotides are TGCGCCAGCAGCCAAGGACAGGGGACAGAGACCCAGTACTTC. As protein: CASSQGQGTETQYF.

The V and J genes are TRBV6-2 or TRBV6-3 and TRBJ2-5; 7 bases line up with TRBD1. With V trimmed by 2 bases and J by 2 bases, 5 bases remained unmatched. The CDR3 has 15 amino acids. Germline values: CDR1 MNHEY, CDR2 SVGEGT. The chain's CDR3 is CASSYGDRDQETQYF. CDR3 bases: TGTGCCAGCAGTTACGGAGACAGGGATCAAGAGACCCAGTACTTC.

CDR3 protein: CASSLSGGRETQYF. The CDR3 DNA follows: TGTGCCAGCAGTTTATCTGGAGGGAGGGAGACCCAGTACTTC. The chain couples TRBV27 to TRBJ2-5, with a weak D call TRBD2 (6 bases). Germline V gene lookup returns CDR1 MNHEY and CDR2 SMNVEV (reference sequence). Between the trimmed V and J ends, which lost 0 bases and 5 bases, there was a span of 10 bases. The CDR3 sequence is 14 residues long.

J is TRBJ2-2 and V is TRBV30; the match to TRBD1 covers 8 bases. The V gene end was trimmed by 1 base and the J gene end by 1 base; junction bases not matched to a gene: 11. Germline V lookup: CDR1 GTSNPN, CDR2 SVGIG (reference sequence). The CDR3 sequence is 18 residues long. The DNA for the CDR3 is TGTGCCTGGAGTGCAAAACTCGGACAGGGCAAGAACACCGGGGAGCTGTTTTTT. Its translation is CAWSAKLGQGKNTGELFF.

The chain carries TRBV6-2 or TRBV6-3 and TRBJ2-7; 13 bases agree with TRBD2. The CDR3 is 18 residues long. J gave up 1 base and V 0 bases, and 6 bases lay outside the gene matches. Looked up from germline, CDR1 is MNHEY and CDR2 is SVGEGT. In DNA, the CDR3 is TGTGCCAGCAGTTACTCCGTACTAGCGGGAGGGTTTTCCTACGAGCAGTACTTC. As protein: CASSYSVLAGGFSYEQYF.